Listed below are T cell receptor beta chains from one sample, sequenced in a study of control samples from healthy donors and cancer patients. Sequencing used immunoSEQ multiplex PCR; TCRdb keeps in-frame clones, though not all of them. The table shows 90,000 to 100,000 clones, with 79% occurring only once. Input material: blood. The receptors come from a woman aged 25 to 39 in good health. Both conserved end residues are part of each CDR3. D genes are given only for firm matches. Rows may omit the clone size; those that give it use once, few, many or a size class.

V gene	D gene	clone size	J gene	CDR3 protein	CDR3 DNA
TRBV4-3	-	many	TRBJ2-1	CASSQDSRSANNEQFF	TGCGCCAGCAGCCAAGATAGCCGGTCTGCCAACAATGAGCAGTTCTTC
TRBV7-9	-	-	TRBJ1-6	CASSSQGASPLHF	TGTGCCAGCAGCTCCCAAGGTGCGTCACCCCTCCACTTT
TRBV21-1	-	-	TRBJ2-7	CASTLASQVHEQYF	TGTGCCAGCACTCTGGCCTCGCAGGTACACGAGCAGTACTTC
TRBV29-1	-	-	TRBJ2-1	CSVWVPRGTHEQFF	TGCAGCGTTTGGGTCCCGCGGGGTACGCATGAGCAGTTCTTC
TRBV15	-	-	TRBJ1-4	CATSPGQPNEKLFF	TGTGCCACCAGCCCGGGACAACCTAATGAAAAACTGTTTTTT
TRBV6-6	-	-	TRBJ1-5	CASSYPRGGVNQPQHF	TGTGCCAGCAGTTACCCTAGGGGGGGTGTCAATCAGCCCCAGCATTTT
TRBV19	-	-	TRBJ1-1	CASSFRGAHTEAFF	TGTGCCAGTAGTTTCCGGGGGGCGCACACTGAAGCTTTCTTT
TRBV30	-	-	TRBJ2-7	CAWTPGPYEQYF	TGTGCCTGGACCCCCGGGCCCTACGAGCAGTACTTC
TRBV24-1	-	-	TRBJ2-3	CATSDRSPGIGTDTQYF	TGTGCCACCAGTGACCGAAGCCCCGGGATCGGCACAGATACGCAGTATTTT
TRBV3-1/TRBV3-2	TRBD1	-	TRBJ2-1	CASSQDGQGDYNEQFF	TGTGCCAGCAGCCAAGATGGGCAGGGGGACTACAATGAGCAGTTCTTC
TRBV5-4	-	-	TRBJ1-2	CASSSWTDYGYTF	TGTGCCAGCAGCTCATGGACGGACTATGGCTACACCTTC
TRBV5-1	TRBD1	-	TRBJ1-1	CASSSEGQGVTEAFF	TGCGCCAGCAGCTCCGAGGGGCAGGGGGTCACTGAAGCTTTCTTT
TRBV25-1	-	many	TRBJ1-2	CASSEKGNYGYTF	TGTGCCAGCAGTGAGAAGGGGAACTATGGCTACACCTTC
TRBV25-1	TRBD1	few	TRBJ1-6	CASSSTGTRSPLHF	TGTGCCAGCAGTTCGACAGGGACCCGATCACCCCTCCACTTT
TRBV9	-	-	TRBJ2-3	CASTFGRTTDTQYF	TGTGCCAGCACTTTTGGCAGGACCACAGATACGCAGTATTTT
TRBV11-3	-	-	TRBJ2-1	CASSQQSYNEQFF	TGTGCCAGCAGTCAACAGAGTTACAATGAGCAGTTCTTC
TRBV7-6	-	-	TRBJ1-1	CASSPREGTEAFF	TGTGCCAGCAGCCCCCGTGAGGGGACTGAAGCTTTCTTT
TRBV24-1	-	few	TRBJ1-2	CATSDSDRSKGYTF	TGTGCCACCAGTGATTCTGACAGGTCCAAGGGCTACACCTTC
TRBV5-6	-	-	TRBJ1-1	CVSSFTRENTEAFF	TGTGTCAGCAGCTTTACGCGGGAGAACACTGAAGCTTTCTTT
TRBV10-1	-	-	TRBJ2-1	CASSESGGSYNEQFF	TGCGCCAGCAGTGAGTCAGGGGGCTCCTACAATGAGCAGTTCTTC
TRBV30	-	-	TRBJ1-6	CAWRTGPTLHF	TGTGCCTGGAGAACCGGTCCGACCCTCCACTTT
TRBV9	TRBD1	-	TRBJ2-5	CASSENSGTAQETQYF	TGTGCCAGCAGCGAGAACTCCGGGACAGCCCAAGAGACCCAGTACTTC
TRBV9	-	-	TRBJ2-7	CASSDGKDSSNPEQYF	TGTGCCAGCAGCGACGGCAAGGACAGCTCGAATCCCGAGCAGTACTTC
TRBV30	TRBD1	-	TRBJ2-5	CAWTGGETQYF	TGTGCCTGGACAGGGGGAGAGACCCAGTACTTC
TRBV11-1	-	-	TRBJ1-5	CASLTAGLGQPQHF	TGTGCCAGCCTAACCGCGGGGCTCGGTCAGCCCCAGCATTTT
TRBV7-2	-	few	TRBJ2-1	CASSPRGAPYEQFF	TGTGCCAGCAGCCCGAGGGGGGCGCCTTATGAGCAGTTCTTC
TRBV2	TRBD2	-	TRBJ2-7	CASRREFSYEQYF	TGTGCCAGCAGGCGGGAGTTTTCCTACGAGCAGTACTTC
TRBV7-9	-	few	TRBJ1-2	CASSGPVRRGYTF	TGTGCCAGCAGCGGACCAGTACGGAGGGGCTACACCTTC
TRBV5-1	TRBD1	-	TRBJ1-1	CASSQGAQTEAFF	TGCGCCAGCAGCCAGGGGGCGCAGACTGAAGCTTTCTTT
TRBV7-8	-	-	TRBJ1-2	CASSWGPTHGYTF	TGTGCCAGCAGCTGGGGCCCGACTCACGGCTACACCTTC
TRBV14	-	once	TRBJ2-1	CASSQVWSEDWHNEQFF	TGTGCCAGCAGCCAAGTTTGGTCTGAGGACTGGCACAATGAGCAGTTCTTC
TRBV19	-	once	TRBJ1-2	CASSERPNYGYTF	TGTGCCAGTAGTGAACGGCCTAACTATGGCTACACCTTC
TRBV19	-	-	TRBJ1-1	CASTPTGGSEAFF	TGTGCCAGTACCCCGACGGGGGGTTCTGAAGCTTTCTTT
TRBV5-4	TRBD2	-	TRBJ2-1	CASSQAGRSSYNEQFF	TGTGCCAGCAGCCAAGCGGGAAGGAGCTCCTACAATGAGCAGTTCTTC
TRBV14	TRBD1	-	TRBJ2-2	CASSQAGTGPGELFF	TGTGCCAGCAGCCAAGCCGGGACAGGCCCCGGGGAGCTGTTTTTT
TRBV19	-	-	TRBJ2-1	CASSPLDTTEQFF	TGTGCCAGTAGCCCCCTGGACACGACTGAGCAGTTCTTC
TRBV6-5	-	-	TRBJ2-5	CASVKGETQYF	TGCGCCAGCGTTAAGGGGGAGACCCAGTACTTC
TRBV5-1	-	few	TRBJ1-2	CASSLLPSSSYGYTF	TGCGCCAGCAGCTTGCTCCCCTCCAGTTCTTATGGCTACACCTTC
TRBV19	TRBD1	few	TRBJ1-5	CASNNLGQGLNQPQHF	TGTGCCAGTAATAACCTCGGACAGGGCCTCAATCAGCCCCAGCATTTT
TRBV2	-	few	TRBJ2-5	CASSPWVAETQYF	TGTGCCAGCTCGCCCTGGGTCGCAGAGACCCAGTACTTC
TRBV7-8	-	-	TRBJ2-2	CASSLVQNTGELFF	TGTGCCAGCAGCTTAGTCCAGAACACCGGGGAGCTGTTTTTT
TRBV2	TRBD1	-	TRBJ1-2	CASRHRGLNYGYTF	TGTGCCAGCAGACACAGGGGGCTTAACTATGGCTACACCTTC
TRBV7-9	-	-	TRBJ1-2	CASSPVVDYGYTF	TGTGCCAGCAGCCCGGTGGTGGACTATGGCTACACCTTC
TRBV7-2	-	-	TRBJ1-6	CASSWTEDSPLHF	TGTGCCAGCAGCTGGACAGAGGATTCACCCCTCCACTTT
TRBV5-4	-	few	TRBJ1-2	CASSLNDRNYGYTF	TGTGCCAGCAGCCTGAACGACAGGAACTATGGCTACACCTTC
TRBV5-6	-	-	TRBJ1-5	CASSLALGRASNQPQHF	TGTGCCAGCAGCTTGGCCTTAGGCAGGGCAAGCAATCAGCCCCAGCATTTT
TRBV5-1	-	-	TRBJ2-1	CASSYPPSNEQFF	TGCGCCAGCAGCTATCCCCCTTCCAATGAGCAGTTCTTC
TRBV27	-	-	TRBJ2-7	CASSSQGLTLYEQYF	TGTGCCAGCAGTTCCCAGGGACTTACCCTCTACGAGCAGTACTTC
TRBV6-5	TRBD1	-	TRBJ2-7	CASRISGQSSYEQYF	TGTGCCAGCAGGATCTCGGGACAGAGTTCGTACGAGCAGTACTTC
TRBV5-8	-	-	TRBJ1-3	CASTDGSVLGNTIYF	TGTGCCAGCACCGACGGGTCCGTTCTCGGAAACACCATATATTTT
TRBV5-3	-	-	TRBJ1-2	CAREGTLLHYGYTF	TGTGCCAGAGAGGGGACCCTCCTCCACTATGGCTACACCTTC
TRBV15	TRBD1	-	TRBJ2-7	CATSVSGTGYYEQYF	TGTGCCACCAGCGTATCCGGGACAGGGTATTACGAGCAGTACTTC
TRBV7-2	TRBD1	-	TRBJ1-1	CASSLGDRVNTEAFF	TGTGCCAGCAGCCTAGGGGACAGGGTTAACACTGAAGCTTTCTTT
TRBV24-1	-	few	TRBJ2-1	CATSDPSGALYNEQFF	TGTGCCACCAGTGATCCATCGGGAGCCCTGTACAATGAGCAGTTCTTC
TRBV3-1/TRBV3-2	TRBD1	-	TRBJ1-1	CASSQGDREGSEAFF	TGTGCCAGCAGCCAAGGGGACAGGGAGGGCAGTGAAGCTTTCTTT